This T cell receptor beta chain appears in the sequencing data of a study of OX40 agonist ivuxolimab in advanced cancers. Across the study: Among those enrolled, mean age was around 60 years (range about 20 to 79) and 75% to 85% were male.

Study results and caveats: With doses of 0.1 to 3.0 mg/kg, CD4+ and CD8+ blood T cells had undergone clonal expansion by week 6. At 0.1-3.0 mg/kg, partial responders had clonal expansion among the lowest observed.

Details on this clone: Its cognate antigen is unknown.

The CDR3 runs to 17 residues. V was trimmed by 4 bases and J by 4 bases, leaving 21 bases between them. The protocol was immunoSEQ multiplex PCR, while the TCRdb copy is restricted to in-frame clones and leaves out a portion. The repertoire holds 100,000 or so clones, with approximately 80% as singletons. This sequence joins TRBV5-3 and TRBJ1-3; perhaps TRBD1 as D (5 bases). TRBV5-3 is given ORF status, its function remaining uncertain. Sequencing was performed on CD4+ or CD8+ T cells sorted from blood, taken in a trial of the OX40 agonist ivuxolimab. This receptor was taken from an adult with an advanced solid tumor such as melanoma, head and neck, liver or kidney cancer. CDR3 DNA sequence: TGTGCCAGAAGCCCGCAAAGGGCCAGGGAAGAGGGAAACACCATATATTTT. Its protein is CARSPQRAREEGNTIYF.